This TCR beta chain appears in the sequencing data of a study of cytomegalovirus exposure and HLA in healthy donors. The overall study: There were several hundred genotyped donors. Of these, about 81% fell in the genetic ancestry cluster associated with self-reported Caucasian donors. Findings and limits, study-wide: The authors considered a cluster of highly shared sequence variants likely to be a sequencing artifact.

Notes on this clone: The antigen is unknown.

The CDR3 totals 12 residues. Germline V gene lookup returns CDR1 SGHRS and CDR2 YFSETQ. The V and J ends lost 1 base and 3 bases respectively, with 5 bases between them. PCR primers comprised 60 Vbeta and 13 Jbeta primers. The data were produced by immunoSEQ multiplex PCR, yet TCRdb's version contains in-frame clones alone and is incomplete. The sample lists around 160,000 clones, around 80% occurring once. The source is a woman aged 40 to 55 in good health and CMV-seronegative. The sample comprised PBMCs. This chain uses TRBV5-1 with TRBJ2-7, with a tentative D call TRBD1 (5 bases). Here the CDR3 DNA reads TGCGCCAGCAGCTTGCAGGGCTACGAGCAGTACTTC. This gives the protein CASSLQGYEQYF.